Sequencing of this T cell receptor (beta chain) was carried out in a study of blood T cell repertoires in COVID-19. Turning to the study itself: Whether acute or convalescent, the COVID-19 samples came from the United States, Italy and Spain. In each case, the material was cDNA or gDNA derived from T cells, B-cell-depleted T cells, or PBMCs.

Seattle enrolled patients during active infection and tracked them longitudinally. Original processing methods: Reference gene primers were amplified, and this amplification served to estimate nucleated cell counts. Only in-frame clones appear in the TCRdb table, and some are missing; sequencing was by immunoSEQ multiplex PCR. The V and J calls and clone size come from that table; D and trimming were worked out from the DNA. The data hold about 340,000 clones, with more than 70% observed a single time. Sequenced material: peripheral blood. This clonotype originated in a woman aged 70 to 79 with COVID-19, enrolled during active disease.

The DNA of the CDR3 is TGTGCCAGCAGCTTGTTTGTTAGCGGGGGGCCATCCTCTTACAATGAGCAGTTCTTC. It codes for CASSLFVSGGPSSYNEQFF. The chain combines TRBV5-6 with TRBJ2-1, with TRBD2 matching 10 bases. The V segment lost 1 base and the J segment 4 bases; nucleotides outside the gene matches: 14. The CDR3 is 19 residues long. The germline V gene encodes CDR1 SGHDT and CDR2 YYEEEE.